This T cell receptor beta chain came from a study of Graves' ophthalmopathy and Graves' hyperthyroidism. Study results and limitations: Most thyroid-expanded clonotypes exceeding 0.001 frequency were also found in blood.

This CDR3 contains 14 residues. Between the trimmed V and J ends, which lost 0 bases and 5 bases, there was a span of 8 bases. Comments on this clonotype: No antigen is known for it.

As diagnostic evidence, clinical symptoms, serum thyroxine, TRAb, thyroid ultrasound and orbital computed tomography were relied upon. The PBMCs used were ones drawn from over 9.5 ml of fresh peripheral blood. The TCR beta CDR3 regions underwent amplification from RNA transcripts. Second-round multiplex PCR followed a first-round RT-PCR using HTBI primers. TCRdb reanalysed the multiplex PCR reads using MiXCR and keeps one entry per CDR3 protein. Seen here are hundreds of thousands of distinct CDR3 sequences, roughly 21% observed once, and the top ten hold 2.5% to 3.5%. The source is a woman aged 18-30 years with stable Graves' hyperthyroidism. Sequencing was done on a sample of peripheral blood. The J gene is TRBJ1-5, the V gene TRBV12-3 or TRBV12-4; D not certain. The CDR3 spells CASSLARRDQPQHF. DNA for the CDR3: TGTGCCAGCAGTTTAGCCAGGCGGGATCAGCCCCAGCATTTT.